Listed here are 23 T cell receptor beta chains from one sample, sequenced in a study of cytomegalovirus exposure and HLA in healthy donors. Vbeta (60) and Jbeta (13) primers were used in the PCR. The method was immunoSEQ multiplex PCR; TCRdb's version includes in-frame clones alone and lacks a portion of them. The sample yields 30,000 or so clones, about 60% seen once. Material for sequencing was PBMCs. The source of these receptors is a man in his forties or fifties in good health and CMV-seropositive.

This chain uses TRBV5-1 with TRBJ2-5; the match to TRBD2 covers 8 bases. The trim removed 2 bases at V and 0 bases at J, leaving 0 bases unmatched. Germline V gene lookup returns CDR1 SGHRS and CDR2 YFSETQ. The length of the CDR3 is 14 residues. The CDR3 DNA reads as TGCGCCAGCAGCTTAGCGGGGGACCAAGAGACCCAGTACTTC. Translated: CASSLAGDQETQYF.

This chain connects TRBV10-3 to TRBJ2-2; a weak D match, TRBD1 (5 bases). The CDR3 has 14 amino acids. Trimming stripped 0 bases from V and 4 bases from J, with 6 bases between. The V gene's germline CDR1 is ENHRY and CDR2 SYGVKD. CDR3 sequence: CAISESGATGELFF. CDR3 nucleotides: TGTGCCATCAGTGAGTCTGGGGCCACCGGGGAGCTGTTTTTT.

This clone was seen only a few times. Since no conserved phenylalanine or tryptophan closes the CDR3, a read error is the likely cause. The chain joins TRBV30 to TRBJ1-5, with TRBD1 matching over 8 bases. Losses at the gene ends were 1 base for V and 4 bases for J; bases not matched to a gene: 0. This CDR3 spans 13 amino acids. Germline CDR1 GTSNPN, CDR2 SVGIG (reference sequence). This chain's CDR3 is CAWSGTGNQPQHL. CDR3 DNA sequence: TGTGCCTGGAGTGGGACAGGGAATCAGCCCCAGCATTTG.

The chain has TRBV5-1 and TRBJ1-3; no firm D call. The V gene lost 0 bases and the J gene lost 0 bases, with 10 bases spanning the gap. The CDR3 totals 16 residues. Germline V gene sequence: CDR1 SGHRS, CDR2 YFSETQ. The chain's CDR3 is CASSLAPGSSGNTIYF. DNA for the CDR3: TGCGCCAGCAGCTTGGCCCCCGGTAGCTCTGGAAACACCATATATTTT.

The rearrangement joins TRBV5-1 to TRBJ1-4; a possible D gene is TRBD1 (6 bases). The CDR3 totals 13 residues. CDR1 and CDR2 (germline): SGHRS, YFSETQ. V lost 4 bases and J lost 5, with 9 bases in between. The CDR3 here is CASSTGQNEKLFF. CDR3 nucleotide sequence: TGCGCCAGCAGCACAGGACAGAATGAAAAACTGTTTTTT. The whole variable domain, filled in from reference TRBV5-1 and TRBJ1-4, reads KAGVTQTPRYLIKTRGQQVTLSCSPISGHRSVSWYQQTPGQGLQFLFEYFSETQRNKGNFPGRFSGRQFSNSRSEMNVSTLELGDSALYLCASSTGQNEKLFFGSGTQLSVL.

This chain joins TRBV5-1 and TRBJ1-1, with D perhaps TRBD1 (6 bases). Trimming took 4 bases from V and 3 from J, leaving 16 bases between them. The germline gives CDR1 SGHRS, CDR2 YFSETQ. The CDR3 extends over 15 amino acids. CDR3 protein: CASSATGYGYTEAFF. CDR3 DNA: TGCGCCAGCAGCGCCACAGGGTACGGTTACACTGAAGCTTTCTTT.

CDR3 protein: CAVQEMNTEAFF. The CDR3 DNA follows: TGTGCCGTACAGGAAATGAACACTGAAGCTTTCTTT. This chain connects TRBV28 to TRBJ1-1; maybe TRBD1 (5 bases). Germline V gives CDR1 MDHEN, CDR2 SYDVKM. The germline V and J ends were trimmed by 11 bases and 0 bases, with 10 bases remaining between them. The CDR3 is 12 residues long.

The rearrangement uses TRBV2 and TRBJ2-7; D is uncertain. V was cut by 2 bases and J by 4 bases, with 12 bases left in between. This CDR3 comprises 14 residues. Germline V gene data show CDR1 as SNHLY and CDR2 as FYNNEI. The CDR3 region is CASSESLYEYEQYF. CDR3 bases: TGTGCCAGCAGTGAAAGTCTATACGAGTACGAGCAGTACTTC.

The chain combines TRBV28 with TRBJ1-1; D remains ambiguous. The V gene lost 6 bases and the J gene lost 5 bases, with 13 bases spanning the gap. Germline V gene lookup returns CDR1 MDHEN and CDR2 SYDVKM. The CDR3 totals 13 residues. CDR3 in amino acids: CASRSRTETEAFF. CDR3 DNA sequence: TGTGCCAGCAGGTCTCGTACAGAAACTGAAGCTTTCTTT.

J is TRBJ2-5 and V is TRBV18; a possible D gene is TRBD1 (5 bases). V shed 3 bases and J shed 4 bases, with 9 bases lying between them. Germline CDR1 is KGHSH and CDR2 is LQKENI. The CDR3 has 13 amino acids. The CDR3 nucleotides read TGTGCCAGCTCACCGGGGCGTCGAGAGACCCAGTACTTC. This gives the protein CASSPGRRETQYF.

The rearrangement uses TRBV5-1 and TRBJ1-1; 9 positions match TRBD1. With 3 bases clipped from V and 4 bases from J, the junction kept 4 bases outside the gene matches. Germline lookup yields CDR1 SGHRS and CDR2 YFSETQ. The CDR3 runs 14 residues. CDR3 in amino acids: CASSSQGALTEAFF. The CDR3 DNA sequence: TGCGCCAGCAGCTCACAGGGGGCCCTCACTGAAGCTTTCTTT.

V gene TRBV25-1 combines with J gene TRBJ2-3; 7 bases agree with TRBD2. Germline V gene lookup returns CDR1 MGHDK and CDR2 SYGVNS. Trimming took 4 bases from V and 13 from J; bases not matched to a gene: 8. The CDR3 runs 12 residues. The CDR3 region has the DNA TGTGCCAGCAGTGCAATCGGGGGGAGGGAGTATTTT. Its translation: CASSAIGGREYF.

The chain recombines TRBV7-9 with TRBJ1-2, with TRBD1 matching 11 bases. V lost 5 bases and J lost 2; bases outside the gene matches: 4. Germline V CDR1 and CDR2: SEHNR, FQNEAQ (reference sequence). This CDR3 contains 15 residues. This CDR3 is CASSHGQGANYGYTF. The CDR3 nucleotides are TGTGCCAGCAGCCACGGACAGGGGGCCAACTATGGCTACACCTTC.

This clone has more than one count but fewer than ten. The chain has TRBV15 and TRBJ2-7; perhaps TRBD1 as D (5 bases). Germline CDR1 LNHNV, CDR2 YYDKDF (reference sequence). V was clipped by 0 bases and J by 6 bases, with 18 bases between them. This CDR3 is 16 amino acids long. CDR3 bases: TGTGCCACCAGCAGAGATAATCCAGGGCTGGGCTCCGAGCAGTACTTC. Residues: CATSRDNPGLGSEQYF.

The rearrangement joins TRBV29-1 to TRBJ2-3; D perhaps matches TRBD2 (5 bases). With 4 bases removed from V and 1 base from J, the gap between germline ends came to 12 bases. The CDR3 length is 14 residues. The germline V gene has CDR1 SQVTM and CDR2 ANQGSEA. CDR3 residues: CSVVGYGGTDTQYF. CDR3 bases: TGCAGCGTTGTGGGGTACGGGGGCACAGATACGCAGTATTTT.

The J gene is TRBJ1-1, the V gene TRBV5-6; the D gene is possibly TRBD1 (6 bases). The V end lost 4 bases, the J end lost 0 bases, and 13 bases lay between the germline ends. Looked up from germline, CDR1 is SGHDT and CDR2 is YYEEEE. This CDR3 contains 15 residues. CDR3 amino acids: CASSLPGVMNTEAFF. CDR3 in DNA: TGTGCCAGCAGCCTTCCAGGGGTCATGAACACTGAAGCTTTCTTT. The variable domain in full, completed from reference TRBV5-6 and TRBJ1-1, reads DAGVTQSPTHLIKTRGQQVTLRCSPKSGHDTVSWYQQALGQGPQFIFQYYEEEERQRGNFPDRFSGHQFPNYSSELNVNALLLGDSALYLCASSLPGVMNTEAFFGQGTRLTVV.

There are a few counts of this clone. The CDR3 nucleotides read TGTGCCAGCAGCTGGGGACTGAACCAAGAGACCCAGTACTTC. Protein product: CASSWGLNQETQYF. The J gene is TRBJ2-5, the V gene TRBV7-8, with D perhaps TRBD2 (6 bases). V lost 4 bases and J lost 0, with 9 bases in between. Germline V lookup: CDR1 SGHVS, CDR2 FQNEAQ. The CDR3 runs 14 residues.

CDR3 residues: CASSPRDGSRTQYF. The CDR3 bases are TGTGCCAGTAGTCCCCGGGACGGGAGTCGGACCCAGTACTTC. The chain recombines TRBV19 with TRBJ2-5, with a possible D match to TRBD2 (6 bases). Trimming cost V 5 bases and J 7 bases, with 17 bases left between them. The CDR3 loop spans 14 amino acids. Germline-derived CDR1 and CDR2 are LNHDA and SQIVND (reference sequence).

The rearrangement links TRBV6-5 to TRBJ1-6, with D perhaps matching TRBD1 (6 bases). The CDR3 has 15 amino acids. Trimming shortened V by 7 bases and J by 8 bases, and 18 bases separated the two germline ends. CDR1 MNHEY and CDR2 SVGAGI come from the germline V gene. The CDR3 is CASTSRQVDHSPLHF. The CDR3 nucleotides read TGTGCCAGCACGTCGCGACAGGTCGACCATTCACCCCTCCACTTT.

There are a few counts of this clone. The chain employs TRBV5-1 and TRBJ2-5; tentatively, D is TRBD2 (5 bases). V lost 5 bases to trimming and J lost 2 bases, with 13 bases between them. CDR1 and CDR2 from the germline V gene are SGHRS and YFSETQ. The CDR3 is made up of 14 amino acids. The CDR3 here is CASRSLEPQETQYF. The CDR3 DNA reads TGCGCCAGCAGATCACTAGAGCCACAAGAGACCCAGTACTTC.

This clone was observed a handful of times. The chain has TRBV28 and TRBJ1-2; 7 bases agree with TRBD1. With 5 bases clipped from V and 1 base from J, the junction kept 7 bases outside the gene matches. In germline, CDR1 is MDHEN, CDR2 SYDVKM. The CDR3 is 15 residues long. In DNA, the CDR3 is TGTGCCAGCAGTCCGCCTAACAGGGGTAACTATGGCTACACCTTC. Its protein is CASSPPNRGNYGYTF.

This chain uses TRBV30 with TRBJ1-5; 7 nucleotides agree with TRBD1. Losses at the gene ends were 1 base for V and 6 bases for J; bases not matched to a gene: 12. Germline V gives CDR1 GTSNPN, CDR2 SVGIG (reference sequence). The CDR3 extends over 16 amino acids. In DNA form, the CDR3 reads TGTGCCTGGAGTGGAGGGACAGCCGGCGGAAGTCAGCCCCAGCATTTT. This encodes CAWSGGTAGGSQPQHF.

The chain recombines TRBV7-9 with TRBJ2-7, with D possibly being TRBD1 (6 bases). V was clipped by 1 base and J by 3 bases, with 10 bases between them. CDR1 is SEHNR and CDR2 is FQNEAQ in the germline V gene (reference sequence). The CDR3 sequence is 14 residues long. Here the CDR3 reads CASSLGQESYEQYF. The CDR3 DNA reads TGTGCCAGCAGCTTAGGACAGGAAAGCTACGAGCAGTACTTC.